The 10 T cell receptor beta chains below come from one sample, sequenced in a study of blood T cell repertoires in COVID-19 (dated by TCRdb to the early 2020s). Receptor amplification or capture employed the immunoSEQ multiplex PCR assay. TCRdb took this table from immuneACCESS and kept in-frame rearrangements with V and J called. Such tables lack part of the clones; where checked against another copy, unresolved V genes explain under half of the gap, and the rest is unexplained. This sample comprises a few hundred thousand clones, about 82% of them detected only once. Jointly, the top ten make up about 10% of the sample. Sequenced: peripheral blood. The receptors come from a woman older than 75 with acute or convalescent COVID-19.

In its sample, this clone was seen once. This rearrangement joins TRBV29-1 to TRBJ2-7, with D hard to call. V lost 7 bases and J lost 2, with 15 bases in between. CDR3 length equals 13 residues. Germline values: CDR1 SQVTM, CDR2 ANQGSEA. For the CDR3, the DNA is TGCAGCGCTTCTGGGCAGTCGACCTACGAGCAGTACTTC. This sequence encodes CSASGQSTYEQYF.

V is TRBV7-2 and J is TRBJ2-7; 15 bases agree with TRBD2. V lost 5 bases and J lost 2; bases outside the gene matches: 1. CDR3 length: 15 residues. The V gene's germline CDR1 is SGHTA and CDR2 FQGNSA. As DNA, the CDR3 is TGTGCCAGCAGCCGGACTAGCGGGGGGGCCTACGAGCAGTACTTC. Translated: CASSRTSGGAYEQYF.

The chain joins TRBV11-2 to TRBJ2-3, with 10 bases fitting TRBD1. The junction had 1 base not matched to a gene; V was cut back by 3 bases and J by 1 base. This CDR3 has 15 amino acids. Germline V lookup: CDR1 SGHAT, CDR2 FQNNGV. The CDR3 protein is CASSFGTGGTDTQYF. The CDR3 region has the DNA TGTGCCAGCAGCTTTGGGACAGGGGGCACAGATACGCAGTATTTT.

The chain employs TRBV6-1 and TRBJ1-4; tentatively, D is TRBD1 (5 bases). The V gene's germline CDR1 is MNHNS and CDR2 SASEGT. The CDR3 spans 14 residues. V was pared by 2 bases and J by 6 bases, with 10 bases between. In nucleotides, the CDR3 is TGTGCCAGCAGTGAACGGGGGAAGCATGAAAAACTGTTTTTT. Protein product: CASSERGKHEKLFF.

A single count supports this clone. This chain uses TRBV11-2 with TRBJ2-3; D is perhaps TRBD1 (6 bases). Germline CDR1 reads SGHAT; CDR2 reads FQNNGV. This CDR3 region has 14 residues. V was trimmed by 5 bases and J by 2 bases, leaving 11 bases between them. CDR3 DNA sequence: TGTGCCAGCAGCCTGGACAGATCCACAGATACGCAGTATTTT. Its translation is CASSLDRSTDTQYF.

The chain joins TRBV7-2 to TRBJ1-2; D not certain. The CDR3 length is 15 residues. Germline-derived CDR1 and CDR2 are SGHTA and FQGNSA. The V end lost 5 bases, the J end lost 4 bases, and 17 bases lay between the germline ends. CDR3 DNA: TGTGCCAGCAGCCTCCAGTTAGGCGGACTCTATGGCTACACCTTC. Translating it yields CASSLQLGGLYGYTF.

The chain is built from TRBV30 and TRBJ1-6, with D hard to call. This CDR3 comprises 13 residues. Germline CDR1 is GTSNPN and CDR2 is SVGIG (reference sequence). The V end was cut by 3 bases, the J end by 7 bases, with 10 bases between. The CDR3 bases are TGTGCCTGGAGGTCGAGGCGAAATTCACCCCTCCACTTT. Translation: CAWRSRRNSPLHF.

V usage is TRBV29-1 and J usage is TRBJ2-1, with TRBD2 matching 9 bases. V shed 3 bases, J shed 10 bases, and the junction held 7 bases outside the gene matches. CDR3 length: 13 residues. From germline, CDR1 is SQVTM and CDR2 ANQGSEA. The CDR3 bases are TGCAGCGTTGACATGGGACTAGCAGACGAGCAGTTCTTC. Its translation is CSVDMGLADEQFF.

The chain links TRBV18 to TRBJ2-2; perhaps TRBD1 as D (6 bases). Germline CDR1 reads KGHSH; CDR2 reads LQKENI. V shed 3 bases and J shed 4 bases, with 12 bases lying between them. The CDR3 covers 15 residues. DNA of the CDR3: TGTGCCAGCTCACCGGAGACACAGGGCACCGGGGAGCTGTTTTTT. Translated, it gives CASSPETQGTGELFF. Full variable domain (remainder filled in from reference TRBV18 and TRBJ2-2): NAGVMQNPRHLVRRRGQEARLRCSPMKGHSHVYWYRQLPEEGLKFMVYLQKENIIDESGMPKERFSAEFPKEGPSILRIQQVVRGDSAAYFCASSPETQGTGELFFGEGSRLTVL.

This chain connects TRBV10-1 to TRBJ1-4; unclear D gene. Germline V gene sequence: CDR1 WNHNN, CDR2 SYGVQD (reference sequence). Trimming stripped 4 bases from V and 8 bases from J, with 14 bases between. The CDR3 totals 14 residues. The CDR3 loop reads CASSVGQTREKLFF. The CDR3 DNA is TGCGCCAGCAGTGTTGGGCAAACCAGGGAAAAACTGTTTTTT.